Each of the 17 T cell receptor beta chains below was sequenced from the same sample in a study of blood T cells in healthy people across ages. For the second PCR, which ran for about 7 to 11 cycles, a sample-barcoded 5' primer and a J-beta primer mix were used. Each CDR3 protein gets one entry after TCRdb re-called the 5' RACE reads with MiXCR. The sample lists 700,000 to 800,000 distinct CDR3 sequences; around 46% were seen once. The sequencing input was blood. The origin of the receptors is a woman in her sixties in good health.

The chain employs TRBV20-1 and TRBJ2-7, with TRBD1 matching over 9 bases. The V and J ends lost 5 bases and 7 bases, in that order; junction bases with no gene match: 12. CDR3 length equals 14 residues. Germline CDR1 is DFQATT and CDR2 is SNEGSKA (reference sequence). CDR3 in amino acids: CSAWTLDRGWEQYF. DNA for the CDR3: TGCAGTGCTTGGACCCTCGACAGGGGGTGGGAGCAGTACTTC.

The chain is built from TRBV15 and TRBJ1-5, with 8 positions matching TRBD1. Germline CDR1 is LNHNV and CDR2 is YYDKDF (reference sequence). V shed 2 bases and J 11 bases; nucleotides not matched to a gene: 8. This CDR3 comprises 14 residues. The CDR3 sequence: CATSRTQGVKAQHF. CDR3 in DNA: TGTGCCACCAGCAGAACACAGGGGGTTAAGGCCCAGCATTTT. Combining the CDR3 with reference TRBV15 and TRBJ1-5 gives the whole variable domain DAMVIQNPRYQVTQFGKPVTLSCSQTLNHNVMYWYQQKSSQAPKLLFHYYDKDFNNEADTPDNFQSRRPNTSFCFLDIRSPGLGDTAMYLCATSRTQGVKAQHFGDGTRLSIL.

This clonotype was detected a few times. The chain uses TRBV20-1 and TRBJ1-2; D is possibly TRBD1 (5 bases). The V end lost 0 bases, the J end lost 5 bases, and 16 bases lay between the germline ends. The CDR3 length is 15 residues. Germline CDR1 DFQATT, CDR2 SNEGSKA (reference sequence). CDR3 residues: CSARDPQATIYGYTF. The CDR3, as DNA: TGCAGTGCTAGAGATCCACAGGCGACTATATATGGCTACACCTTC.

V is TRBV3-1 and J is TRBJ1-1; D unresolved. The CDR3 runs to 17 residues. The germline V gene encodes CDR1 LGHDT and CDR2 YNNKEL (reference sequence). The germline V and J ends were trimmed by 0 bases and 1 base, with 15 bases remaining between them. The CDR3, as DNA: TGTGCCAGCAGCCAAGACCCCCCAGGACCGGAGAACACTGAAGCTTTCTTT. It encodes CASSQDPPGPENTEAFF.

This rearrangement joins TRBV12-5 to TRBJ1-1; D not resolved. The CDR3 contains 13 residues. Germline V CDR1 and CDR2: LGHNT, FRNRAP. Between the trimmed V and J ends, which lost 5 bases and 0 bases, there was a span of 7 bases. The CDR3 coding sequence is TGTGCTAGTGGTCCGCGGTTGAACACTGAAGCTTTCTTT. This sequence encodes CASGPRLNTEAFF.

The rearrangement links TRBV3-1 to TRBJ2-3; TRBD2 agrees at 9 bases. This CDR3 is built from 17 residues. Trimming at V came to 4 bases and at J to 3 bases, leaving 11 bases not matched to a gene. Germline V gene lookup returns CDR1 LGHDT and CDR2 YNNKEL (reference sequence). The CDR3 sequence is CASSPRPAGGLTDTQYF. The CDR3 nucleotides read TGTGCCAGCAGCCCCCGGCCAGCGGGAGGTTTGACAGATACGCAGTATTTT.

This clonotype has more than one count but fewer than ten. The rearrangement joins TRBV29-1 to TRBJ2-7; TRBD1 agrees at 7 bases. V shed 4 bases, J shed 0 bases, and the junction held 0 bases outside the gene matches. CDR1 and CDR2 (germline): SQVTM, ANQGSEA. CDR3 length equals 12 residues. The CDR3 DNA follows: TGCAGCGTTGGGGACAGCTCCTACGAGCAGTACTTC. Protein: CSVGDSSYEQYF.

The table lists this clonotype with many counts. The CDR3 nucleotides are TGTGCCAGCAGTTTAGGTCCAGCGGGGGTTACCTACGAGCAGTACTTC. This codes for CASSLGPAGVTYEQYF. The genes are TRBV12-3 or TRBV12-4 and TRBJ2-7; 8 bases match TRBD2. Trimming removed 1 base from V and 2 bases from J; junction bases left unmatched: 7. The CDR3 extends over 16 amino acids.

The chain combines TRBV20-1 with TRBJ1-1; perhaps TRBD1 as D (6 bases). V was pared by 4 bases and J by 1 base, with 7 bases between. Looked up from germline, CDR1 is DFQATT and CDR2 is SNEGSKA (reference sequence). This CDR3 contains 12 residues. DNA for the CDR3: TGCAGTGCTAACAGGGCGAACACTGAAGCTTTCTTT. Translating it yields CSANRANTEAFF.

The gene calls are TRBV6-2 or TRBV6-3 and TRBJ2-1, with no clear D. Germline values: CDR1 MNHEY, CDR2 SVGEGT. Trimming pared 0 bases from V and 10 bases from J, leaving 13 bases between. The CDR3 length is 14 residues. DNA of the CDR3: TGTGCCAGCAGTTACTCGAACGCCGGGTCGGAGCAGTTCTTC. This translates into CASSYSNAGSEQFF.

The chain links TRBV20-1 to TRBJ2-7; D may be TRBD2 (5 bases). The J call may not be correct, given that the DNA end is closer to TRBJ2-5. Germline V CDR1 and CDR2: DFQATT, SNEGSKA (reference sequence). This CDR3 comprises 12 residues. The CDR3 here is CSARAAALTQYF. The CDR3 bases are TGCAGTGCTAGAGCAGCGGCGTTGACCCAGTACTTC.

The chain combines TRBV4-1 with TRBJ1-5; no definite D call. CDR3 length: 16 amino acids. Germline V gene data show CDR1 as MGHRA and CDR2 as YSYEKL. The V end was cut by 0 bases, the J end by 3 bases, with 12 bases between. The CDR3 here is CASSQDPSSFNQPQHF. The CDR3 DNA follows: TGCGCCAGCAGCCAAGATCCCTCCAGCTTCAATCAGCCCCAGCATTTT.

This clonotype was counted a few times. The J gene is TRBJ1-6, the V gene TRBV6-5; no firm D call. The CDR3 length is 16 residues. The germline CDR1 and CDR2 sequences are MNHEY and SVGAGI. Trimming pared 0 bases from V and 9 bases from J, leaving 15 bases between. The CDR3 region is CASSYSPGRGGSPLHF. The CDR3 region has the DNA TGTGCCAGCAGTTACTCTCCGGGCCGAGGAGGTTCACCCCTCCACTTT.

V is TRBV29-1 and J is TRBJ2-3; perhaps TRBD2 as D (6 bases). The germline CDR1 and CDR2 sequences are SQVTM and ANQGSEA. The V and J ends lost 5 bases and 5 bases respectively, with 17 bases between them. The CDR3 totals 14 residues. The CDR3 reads CSVFKLLGGDTQYF. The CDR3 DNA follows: TGCAGCGTTTTCAAACTGTTGGGGGGAGATACGCAGTATTTT.

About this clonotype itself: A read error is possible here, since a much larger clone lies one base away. The CDR3 DNA is TGTGCCGGCAGCACACAAAGGGGCTTGGGGGATACGCAGTATTTT. This translates into CAGSTQRGLGDTQYF. V and J are TRBV21-1 and TRBJ2-3; the table's D call of TRBD1 was not tested on the DNA. TRBV21-1 is classified as a pseudogene. This CDR3 comprises 15 residues.

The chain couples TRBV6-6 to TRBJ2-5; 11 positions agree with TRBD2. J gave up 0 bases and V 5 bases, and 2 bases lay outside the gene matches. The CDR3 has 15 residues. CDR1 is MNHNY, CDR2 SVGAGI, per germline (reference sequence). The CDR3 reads CASSPSGGNQETQYF. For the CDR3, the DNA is TGTGCCAGCAGTCCTAGCGGGGGGAACCAAGAGACCCAGTACTTC.

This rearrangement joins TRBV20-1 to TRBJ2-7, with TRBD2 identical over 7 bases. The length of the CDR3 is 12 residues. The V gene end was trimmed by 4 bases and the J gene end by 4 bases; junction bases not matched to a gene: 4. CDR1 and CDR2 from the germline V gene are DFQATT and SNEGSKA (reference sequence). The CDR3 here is CSAKPGGYEQYF. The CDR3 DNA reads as TGCAGTGCTAAACCGGGAGGATACGAGCAGTACTTC.